This TCR beta chain was captured in a study of prognosis after radiotherapy for stage I lung cancer. Study overall: Enrolled patients had stage I non-small cell lung cancer and entered the cohort between 2018 and 2019. The approximately twelve male and 6 or 7 female patients were aged 53 to 84, median roughly 70 years. General observations from the study: Whether the expanded TCR clones were tumor-specific was not determined.

Two-round multiplex PCR, the amplification method, yielded TCR beta CDR3 from genomic DNA. Used in first-round PCR were primers specific to each TRBV and TRBJ gene. Universal primers featured in the second PCR round. One entry per CDR3 protein results from TCRdb running MiXCR on the multiplex PCR reads. The table has about 35,000 distinct CDR3 sequences, roughly a third seen once. Comment on this clonotype: Its antigen is unknown. A much larger clone sits a single nucleotide away, making a read error possible.

The sequencing used PBMCs, collected before or after stereotactic body radiation therapy (not recorded which). The TCR originated in a donor aged 50 or older with non-small cell lung cancer.

Here the CDR3 reads CASGPGSLSSYNEQFF. The CDR3 DNA reads TGTGCTAGTGGTCCAGGATCTCTTAGCTCCTACAATGAGCAGTTCTTC. The chain recombines TRBV12-5 with TRBJ2-1; D ambiguous. Germline CDR1 is LGHNT and CDR2 is FRNRAP. The CDR3 has 16 residues. With 5 bases removed from V and 0 bases from J, the gap between germline ends came to 14 bases. The full variable domain, completed using reference TRBV12-5 and TRBJ2-1, is DARVTQTPRHKVTEMGQEVTMRCQPILGHNTVFWYRQTMMQGLELLAYFRNRAPLDDSGMPKDRFSAEMPDATLATLKIQPSEPRDSAVYFCASGPGSLSSYNEQFFGPGTRLTVL.